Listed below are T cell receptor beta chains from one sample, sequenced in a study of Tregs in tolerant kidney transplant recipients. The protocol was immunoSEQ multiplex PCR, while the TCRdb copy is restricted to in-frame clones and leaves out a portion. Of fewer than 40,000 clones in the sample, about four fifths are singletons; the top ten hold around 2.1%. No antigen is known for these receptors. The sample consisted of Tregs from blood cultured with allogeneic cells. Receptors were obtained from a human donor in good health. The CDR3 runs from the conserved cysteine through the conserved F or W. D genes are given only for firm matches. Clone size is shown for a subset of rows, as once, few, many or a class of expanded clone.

CASSQEDRGAGELFF	TGCGCCAGCAGCCAAGAGGACAGGGGGGCCGGGGAGCTGTTTTTT	.	TRBD1	TRBV4-3	TRBJ2-2
CAISVGRDQPQHF	TGTGCCATCAGTGTGGGCAGAGATCAGCCCCAGCATTTT	.	.	TRBV10-3	TRBJ1-5
CASSEGRTSGGTDTQYF	TGTGCCAGCAGTGAAGGGCGGACTAGCGGGGGCACAGATACGCAGTATTTT	few	TRBD2	TRBV6-1	TRBJ2-3
CASSQGTVLGGGYTF	TGCGCCAGCAGCCAAGGGACCGTACTTGGTGGTGGCTACACCTTC	.	.	TRBV4-3	TRBJ1-2
CASSPSTGSAEAFF	TGCGCCAGCAGCCCGTCGACAGGGAGTGCTGAAGCTTTCTTT	.	TRBD1	TRBV5-1	TRBJ1-1
CASSRQGNEQFF	TGTGCCAGCTCTCGCCAAGGCAATGAGCAGTTCTTC	.	.	TRBV18	TRBJ2-1
CASSVVGGVTDTQYF	TGTGCCAGCAGCGTAGTGGGGGGGGTCACAGATACGCAGTATTTT	.	TRBD2	TRBV9	TRBJ2-3
CASSFSSEETQYF	TGTGCCAGCAGCTTTAGTAGCGAAGAGACCCAGTACTTC	.	.	TRBV7-3	TRBJ2-5
CASSRTVSGDEAFF	TGCGCCAGCAGCCGGACAGTATCTGGGGATGAAGCTTTCTTT	.	.	TRBV5-1	TRBJ1-1
CASSLVRTTYNEQFF	TGTGCCAGCAGCTTGGTTAGGACCACCTACAATGAGCAGTTCTTC	.	.	TRBV5-4	TRBJ2-1
CASSHPGGVGGYTF	TGCGCCAGCAGCCACCCAGGTGGGGTGGGGGGCTACACCTTC	once	.	TRBV4-3	TRBJ1-2
CASSQDRGSEKLFF	TGCGCCAGCAGCCAAGACAGGGGGAGTGAAAAACTGTTTTTT	.	TRBD1	TRBV4-1	TRBJ1-4
CASSPGLAGRSSYNEQFF	TGTGCCAGCAGCCCGGGACTAGCGGGGAGGAGCTCCTACAATGAGCAGTTCTTC	.	TRBD2	TRBV5-4	TRBJ2-1
CASSPRLADFYEQYF	TGTGCCAGCAGCCCCCGTCTAGCGGATTTCTACGAGCAGTACTTC	.	TRBD2	TRBV5-6	TRBJ2-7
CASSPQVTGGRQPQHF	TGTGCCAGCAGTCCCCAAGTTACCGGGGGCAGGCAGCCCCAGCATTTT	.	.	TRBV27	TRBJ1-5
CASSPRQNDEQYF	TGTGCCAGCTCACCACGGCAAAACGACGAGCAGTACTTC	few	.	TRBV18	TRBJ2-7
CASSLERFGSYGYTF	TGTGCCAGCAGCTTAGAAAGGTTCGGATCCTATGGCTACACCTTC	.	.	TRBV7-9	TRBJ1-2
CASTQASSGNTIYF	TGTGCCAGTACCCAAGCTAGCTCTGGAAACACCATATATTTT	few	.	TRBV19	TRBJ1-3
CASSFGGTEGANVLTF	TGTGCCAGCAGCTTCGGAGGGACCGAAGGGGCCAACGTCCTGACTTTC	once	.	TRBV7-2	TRBJ2-6
CASSPGTSGSGTQYF	TGCGCCAGCAGCCCAGGGACTAGCGGGAGTGGGACCCAGTACTTC	once	TRBD2	TRBV5-1	TRBJ2-5
CASSQQGQGYYGYTF	TGTGCCAGCTCACAACAGGGGCAAGGGTACTATGGCTACACCTTC	few	TRBD1	TRBV18	TRBJ1-2
CASRRTVDTGGYTF	TGTGCCAGTAGGAGGACAGTCGATACAGGGGGCTACACCTTC	.	.	TRBV19	TRBJ1-2
CASSLQGRNEKLFF	TGTGCCAGCAGCCTACAGGGACGTAATGAAAAACTGTTTTTT	medium-sized	.	TRBV7-9	TRBJ1-4
CASSQDRRDYEQYF	TGCGCCAGCAGCCAAGATCGGAGGGACTACGAGCAGTACTTC	.	.	TRBV4-1	TRBJ2-7
CASSSEAAAAGTQYF	TGTGCCAGCAGCTCCGAGGCAGCGGCTGCGGGGACCCAGTACTTC	.	.	TRBV5-6	TRBJ2-5
CASSPGLAGVWEQFF	TGTGCCAGCAGTCCCGGACTAGCGGGGGTTTGGGAGCAGTTCTTC	.	TRBD2	TRBV2	TRBJ2-1
CASSLKGNEQFF	TGTGCCAGCTCACTAAAGGGGAATGAGCAGTTCTTC	.	.	TRBV18	TRBJ2-1
CASSNSGGNEQFF	TGTGCCAGCAGCAATAGCGGGGGCAATGAGCAGTTCTTC	medium-sized	TRBD2	TRBV11-2	TRBJ2-1
CASSVDREALTTEAFF	TGCGCCAGCAGCGTAGACAGGGAGGCCTTGACCACTGAAGCTTTCTTT	.	TRBD1	TRBV5-1	TRBJ1-1
CASSLDGTGFAGELFF	TGTGCCAGCAGCCTAGATGGGACAGGGTTCGCCGGGGAGCTGTTTTTT	.	TRBD1	TRBV4-2	TRBJ2-2
CASRQSGGVQVRSYEQYF	TGTGCCAGCAGGCAAAGTGGAGGGGTACAAGTCCGGTCCTACGAGCAGTACTTC	.	.	TRBV5-6	TRBJ2-7